This is a list of T cell receptor beta chains from one sample in a study of response to subunit inactivated influenza vaccine. Via MiXCR, TCRdb re-called the RT-PCR reads, giving one row per CDR3 protein. The table lists about 610,000 distinct CDR3 sequences, about 14% of them singletons. This specimen consisted of PBMCs from blood, obtained 11 to 12 days after vaccination. These receptors were collected from a man between 45 and 60 years old who received an inactivated influenza vaccine. The CDR3 runs from the conserved cysteine through the conserved F or W. D genes are given only for firm matches. Size is stated for part of the rows, as once, few or many counts, or as a class when the clone is expanded.

d_call clone_size j_call v_call cdr3_aa cdr3_nt
TRBD2 many TRBJ2-4 TRBV7-2 CASSSWTSGLAKNIQYF TGTGCCAGCAGCTCCTGGACTAGCGGGCTAGCCAAAAACATTCAGTACTTC
NA many TRBJ2-7 TRBV5-6 CASSRGDTPYEQYF TGTGCCAGCAGCCGGGGGGACACCCCCTACGAGCAGTACTTC
TRBD1 NA TRBJ1-5 TRBV4-1 CASSTVTGGGQPQHF TGCGCCAGCAGCACAGTAACAGGGGGCGGGCAGCCCCAGCATTTT
NA few TRBJ2-1 TRBV28 CASRVGREQFF TGTGCCAGCAGGGTGGGTCGTGAGCAGTTCTTC
TRBD2 NA TRBJ2-7 TRBV4-1 CASSQELAGGTYEQYF TGCGCCAGCAGCCAAGAGCTAGCGGGGGGGACCTACGAGCAGTACTTC
TRBD1 many TRBJ1-4 TRBV20-1 CSARGQGTREKLFF TGCAGTGCTAGAGGACAGGGAACGAGAGAAAAACTGTTTTTT
TRBD2 once TRBJ2-3 TRBV3-1 CASSDGLAKADTQYF TGTGCCAGCAGCGACGGACTAGCGAAGGCAGATACGCAGTATTTT
NA NA TRBJ2-1 TRBV4-2 CASSQDRWGVGYNEQFF TGTGCCAGCAGCCAAGATAGATGGGGAGTCGGGTACAATGAGCAGTTCTTC
NA many TRBJ2-5 TRBV9 CASSVGEASETQYF TGTGCCAGCAGCGTAGGCGAGGCGAGTGAGACCCAGTACTTC
NA few TRBJ2-1 TRBV5-1 CASTKERGGHEQFF TGCGCCAGCACCAAGGAGAGGGGAGGTCATGAGCAGTTCTTC
TRBD1 NA TRBJ1-1 TRBV5-1 CASSFSTGIGTEAFF TGCGCCAGCAGCTTCTCGACAGGGATCGGCACTGAAGCTTTCTTT
TRBD2 many TRBJ2-2 TRBV10-2 CASSKRGGVSTGELFF TGCGCCAGCAGTAAGCGGGGGGGCGTTAGCACCGGGGAGCTGTTTTTT
NA NA TRBJ2-1 TRBV7-3 CASSLTGEGNEQFF TGTGCCAGCAGCTTAACGGGGGAAGGGAATGAGCAGTTCTTC
NA few TRBJ1-1 TRBV3-1 CASSQANRNTEAFF TGTGCCAGCAGCCAAGCCAACAGAAACACTGAAGCTTTCTTT
TRBD2 NA TRBJ2-1 TRBV5-5 CASSSLAGGHNEQFF TGTGCCAGCAGCTCTCTAGCGGGAGGCCACAATGAGCAGTTCTTC